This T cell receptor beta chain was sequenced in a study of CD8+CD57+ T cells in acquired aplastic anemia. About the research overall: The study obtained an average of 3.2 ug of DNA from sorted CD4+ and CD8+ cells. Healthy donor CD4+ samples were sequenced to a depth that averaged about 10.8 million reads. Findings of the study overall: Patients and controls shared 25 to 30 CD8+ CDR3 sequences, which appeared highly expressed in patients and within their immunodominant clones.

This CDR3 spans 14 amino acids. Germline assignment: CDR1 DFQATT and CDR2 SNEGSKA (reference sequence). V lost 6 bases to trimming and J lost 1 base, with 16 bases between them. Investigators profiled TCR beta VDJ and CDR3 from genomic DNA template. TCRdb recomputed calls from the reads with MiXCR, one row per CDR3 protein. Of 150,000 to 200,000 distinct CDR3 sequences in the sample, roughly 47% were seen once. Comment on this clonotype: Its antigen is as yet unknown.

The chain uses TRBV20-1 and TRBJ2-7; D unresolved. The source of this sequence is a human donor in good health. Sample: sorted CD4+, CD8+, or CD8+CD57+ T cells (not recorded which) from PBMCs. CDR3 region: CSADDTNLSYEQYF. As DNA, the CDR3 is TGCAGTGCAGATGACACGAACCTATCCTACGAGCAGTACTTC.